The rows below give T cell receptor beta chains drawn from one sample of a study of blood T cell repertoires in COVID-19. Here immunoSEQ multiplex PCR was the method, and the copy in TCRdb shows in-frame clones only, minus some. The sample shows roughly 280,000 clones, 85% to 90% of them seen only once. The sequencing input was peripheral blood. The receptors here all came from a woman aged 55-70 years with COVID-19, enrolled during active disease. Both conserved end residues are part of each CDR3. The D gene is left open where the match is weak. Size values are once, few and many counts, or a class for expanded clones, and some rows have none.

CDR3 DNA: TGTGCCAGCAGCGTAGGGGTAGGGGGCGGCAATCAGCCCCAGCATTTT; CDR3 protein: CASSVGVGGGNQPQHF; clone size: -; D gene: TRBD1; V gene: TRBV9; J gene: TRBJ1-5
CDR3 DNA: TGTGCCAGCAGCCCAGCGGCAGGGGGCGTGTGGGGCACTGAAGCTTTCTTT; CDR3 protein: CASSPAAGGVWGTEAFF; clone size: -; D gene: TRBD1; V gene: TRBV5-4; J gene: TRBJ1-1
CDR3 DNA: TGCGCCAGCAGCTTGGTCGGGACGGACTACACAGATACGCAGTATTTT; CDR3 protein: CASSLVGTDYTDTQYF; clone size: once; D gene: -; V gene: TRBV5-1; J gene: TRBJ2-3
CDR3 DNA: TGTGCCAGCAACCCGATTGGAGGCTCTGGGGCCAACGTCCTGACTTTC; CDR3 protein: CASNPIGGSGANVLTF; clone size: -; D gene: -; V gene: TRBV7-2; J gene: TRBJ2-6
CDR3 DNA: TGCGCCAGCAGCCAGGGGGTTCTAGCGGGAGTAACTCATGAGCAGTTCTTC; CDR3 protein: CASSQGVLAGVTHEQFF; clone size: -; D gene: TRBD2; V gene: TRBV4-1; J gene: TRBJ2-1
CDR3 DNA: TGTGCCAGCAGCGGACAGGGGCGAGAACAGCCCCAGCATTTT; CDR3 protein: CASSGQGREQPQHF; clone size: -; D gene: TRBD1; V gene: TRBV6-6; J gene: TRBJ1-5
CDR3 DNA: TGTGCCAGCAGCCCAAACATTTGGTCAGGGAAGGAGACCCAGTACTTC; CDR3 protein: CASSPNIWSGKETQYF; clone size: -; D gene: -; V gene: TRBV7-8; J gene: TRBJ2-5
CDR3 DNA: TGTGCCAGCACCCCAGACAGGGGACGATTCTACGAGCAGTACTTC; CDR3 protein: CASTPDRGRFYEQYF; clone size: -; D gene: TRBD1; V gene: TRBV6-5; J gene: TRBJ2-7
CDR3 DNA: TGTGCCAGCAGCTTAGACGGGGGACAGCGACCGTGGACCCAGTACTTC; CDR3 protein: CASSLDGGQRPWTQYF; clone size: -; D gene: -; V gene: TRBV11-2; J gene: TRBJ2-5
CDR3 DNA: TGTGCCAGCAGTTTGAGACTAGCGGCTTACAATGAGCAGTTCTTC; CDR3 protein: CASSLRLAAYNEQFF; clone size: -; D gene: TRBD2; V gene: TRBV27; J gene: TRBJ2-1
CDR3 DNA: TGCGCCAGCAGCTTGGTGACTTCGAGCACAGATACGCAGTATTTT; CDR3 protein: CASSLVTSSTDTQYF; clone size: -; D gene: -; V gene: TRBV5-1; J gene: TRBJ2-3
CDR3 DNA: TGTGCCAGCAGTGCGGGACAGGGTGTCTATGGCTACACCTTC; CDR3 protein: CASSAGQGVYGYTF; clone size: once; D gene: TRBD1; V gene: TRBV28; J gene: TRBJ1-2